Sequencing of this T cell receptor beta chain was carried out in a study of T cell repertoires in cytomegalovirus infection. This clonotype was recorded many times. The antigen is undetermined. TCRdb recomputed calls from the reads with MiXCR, one row per CDR3 protein. Altogether around 800,000 distinct CDR3 sequences are present, 32% being singletons, with the ten largest covering around 12%. Germline V gene lookup returns CDR1 SGHVS and CDR2 FQNEAQ. This CDR3 has 18 amino acids. The V gene end was trimmed by 0 bases and the J gene end by 2 bases; junction bases not matched to a gene: 6. The sequence derives from a human donor in good health (CMV status not recorded). Some clones in this sample may be carry-over from other donors' samples. Here the sequenced sample was cultured CD8+ T cells from PBMCs, taken from culture after CMV antigen stimulation. The chain employs TRBV7-8 and TRBJ2-5; the match to TRBD2 covers 13 bases. The DNA for the CDR3 is TGTGCCAGCAGCTTAGCGCTGACTAGCGGGGGGATGCAAGAGACCCAGTACTTC. This codes for CASSLALTSGGMQETQYF.